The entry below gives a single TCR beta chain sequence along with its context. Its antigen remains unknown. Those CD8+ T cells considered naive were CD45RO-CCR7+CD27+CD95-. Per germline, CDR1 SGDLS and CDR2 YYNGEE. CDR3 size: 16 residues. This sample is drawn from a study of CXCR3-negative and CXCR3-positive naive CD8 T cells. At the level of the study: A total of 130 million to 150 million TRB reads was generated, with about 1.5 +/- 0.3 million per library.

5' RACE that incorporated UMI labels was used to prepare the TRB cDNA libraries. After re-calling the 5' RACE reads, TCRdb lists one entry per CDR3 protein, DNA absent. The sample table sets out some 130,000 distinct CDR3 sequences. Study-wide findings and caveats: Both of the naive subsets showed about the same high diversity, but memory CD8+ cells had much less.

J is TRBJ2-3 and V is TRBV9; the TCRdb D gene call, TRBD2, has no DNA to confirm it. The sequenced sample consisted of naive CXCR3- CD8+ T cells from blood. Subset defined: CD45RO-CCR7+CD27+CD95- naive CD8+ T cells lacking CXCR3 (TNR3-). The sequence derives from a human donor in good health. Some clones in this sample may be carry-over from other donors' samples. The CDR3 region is CASSDSTSRRTDTQYF.